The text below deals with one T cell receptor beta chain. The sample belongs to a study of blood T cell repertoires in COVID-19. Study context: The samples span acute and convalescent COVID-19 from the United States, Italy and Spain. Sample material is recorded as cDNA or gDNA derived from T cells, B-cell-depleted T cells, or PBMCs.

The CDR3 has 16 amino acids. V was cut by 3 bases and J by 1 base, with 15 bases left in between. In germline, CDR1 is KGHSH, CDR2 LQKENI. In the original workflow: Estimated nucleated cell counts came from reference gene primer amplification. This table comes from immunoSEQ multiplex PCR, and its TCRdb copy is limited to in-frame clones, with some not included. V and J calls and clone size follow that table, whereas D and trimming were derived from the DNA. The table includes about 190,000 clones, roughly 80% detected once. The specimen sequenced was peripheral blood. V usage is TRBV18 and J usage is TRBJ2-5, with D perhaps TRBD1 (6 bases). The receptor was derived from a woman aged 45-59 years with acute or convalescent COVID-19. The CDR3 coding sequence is TGTGCCAGCTCACCTCTAGGACAGTTTTCCCAAGAGACCCAGTACTTC. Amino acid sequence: CASSPLGQFSQETQYF.